Shown below are 29 T cell receptor beta chains from a single sample sequenced in a study of blood T cell repertoires in COVID-19. The table came from immunoSEQ multiplex PCR; TCRdb's copy has only in-frame clones and leaves some out. The table shows more than 25,000 clones, with about 88% occurring only once. The sample consisted of peripheral blood. These TCRs come from a human donor with acute or convalescent COVID-19. The donor label of this sample is uncertain.

The V gene is TRBV28, the J gene TRBJ1-5; 9 bases agree with TRBD1. V lost 3 bases to trimming and J lost 11 bases; unmatched junction nucleotides: 5. Germline CDR1 reads MDHEN; CDR2 reads SYDVKM. This CDR3 contains 13 residues. CDR3: CASSFGDRETQHF. For the CDR3, the DNA is TGTGCCAGCAGTTTCGGGGACAGGGAAACCCAGCATTTT.

The gene calls are TRBV4-1 and TRBJ2-2; the match to TRBD1 covers 7 bases. This CDR3 region has 16 residues. CDR1 MGHRA and CDR2 YSYEKL come from the germline V gene. Unmatched junction bases numbered 5, after V lost 3 bases and J lost 1 base. The DNA of the CDR3 is TGCGCCAGCAGCCACCTTCGACAGGGGAACACCGGGGAGCTGTTTTTT. Encoded protein: CASSHLRQGNTGELFF.

Remarks on this clone: A read error may account for a junction end that differs from germline. The V and J genes are TRBV7-9 and TRBJ2-7; D possibly corresponds to TRBD1 (5 bases). The CDR3 runs to 15 residues. The germline gives CDR1 SEHNR, CDR2 FQNEAQ (reference sequence). CDR3 sequence reads: CASSPDSMISHEQYF. The CDR3 DNA sequence: TGTGCCAGCAGTCCCGACAGTATGATCTCCCACGAGCAGTACTTC.

The chain carries TRBV29-1 and TRBJ1-4; D is uncertain. Germline CDR1 reads SQVTM; CDR2 reads ANQGSEA. V lost 6 bases, J lost 6 bases, and 17 bases lay in between. The CDR3 consists of 14 residues. CDR3 nucleotide sequence: TGCAGCGTGTTCACAGCGGGTCGGGATGAAAAACTGTTTTTT. This gives the protein CSVFTAGRDEKLFF.

V gene TRBV4-1 combines with J gene TRBJ2-7; 8 bases are shared with TRBD1. V shed 0 bases, J shed 0 bases, and the junction held 16 bases outside the gene matches. This CDR3 is 20 amino acids long. Per germline, CDR1 MGHRA and CDR2 YSYEKL. This chain's CDR3 is CASSQDQVDRAWRGSYEQYF. Written as DNA, the CDR3 is TGCGCCAGCAGCCAAGATCAGGTGGACAGGGCTTGGAGAGGCTCCTACGAGCAGTACTTC.

This clone has a handful of counts. The chain carries TRBV5-1 and TRBJ1-5; possibly TRBD1 for D (6 bases). The CDR3 consists of 15 residues. Trimming left V 0 bases short and J 3 bases short, with 10 bases between. Germline CDR1 is SGHRS and CDR2 is YFSETQ. Written as DNA, the CDR3 is TGCGCCAGCAGCTTGGCCGGGACACCCAATCAGCCCCAGCATTTT. It specifies CASSLAGTPNQPQHF.

The chain combines TRBV14 with TRBJ2-7, with TRBD1 identical over 7 bases. Per the germline V gene, CDR1 is SGHDN and CDR2 is FVKESK. There are 14 residues in the CDR3. The J segment lost 8 bases and the V segment lost 4 bases, leaving 11 bases of the junction unmatched. In DNA form, the CDR3 reads TGTGCCAGCAGCCGTGAGACAGGGAACGCTCAGCAGTACTTC. Amino acids: CASSRETGNAQQYF.

V gene TRBV27 combines with J gene TRBJ2-3; TRBD2 agrees at 9 bases. Germline V gene data show CDR1 as MNHEY and CDR2 as SMNVEV (reference sequence). The CDR3 has 15 residues. The V segment lost 3 bases and the J segment 4 bases; nucleotides outside the gene matches: 5. CDR3 in amino acids: CASSFGGRASDTQYF. In nucleotides, the CDR3 is TGTGCCAGCAGTTTCGGCGGGAGGGCCTCAGATACGCAGTATTTT.

The chain has TRBV3-1 (or the pseudogene TRBV3-2) and TRBJ2-2; TRBD2 aligns across 13 bases. Germline V lookup: CDR1 LGHDT, CDR2 YNNKEL (reference sequence). Losses at the gene ends were 4 bases for V and 5 bases for J; bases not matched to a gene: 4. The CDR3 has 16 residues. CDR3 bases: TGTGCCAGCAGCCCGGGACTAGCGGGGAGAACCGGGGAGCTGTTTTTT. It codes for CASSPGLAGRTGELFF.

In DNA form, the CDR3 reads TGTGCCACTGGACCTGTCGGGGATCAGCCCCAGCATTTT. This gives the protein CATGPVGDQPQHF. V is TRBV12-3 or TRBV12-4 and J is TRBJ1-5; D is unresolved. V lost 10 bases and J 5 bases, leaving 15 bases between the germline ends. This CDR3 is built from 13 residues.

The V and J genes are TRBV27 and TRBJ2-7; 11 nucleotides match TRBD2. The CDR3 has 15 residues. Germline values: CDR1 MNHEY, CDR2 SMNVEV (reference sequence). Losses at the gene ends were 4 bases for V and 3 bases for J; bases not matched to a gene: 5. CDR3: CASSSAGTSGYEQYF. As DNA, the CDR3 is TGTGCCAGCAGTTCCGCCGGGACTAGCGGCTACGAGCAGTACTTC.

This clone was seen just once. The rearrangement joins TRBV9 to TRBJ1-5; the match to TRBD1 covers 10 bases. This CDR3 spans 14 amino acids. Germline CDR1 is SGDLS and CDR2 is YYNGEE. With 4 bases clipped from V and 7 bases from J, the junction kept 5 bases outside the gene matches. The CDR3 nucleotides read TGTGCCAGCAGCCGAGACAGGGGGCGGCAGCCCCAGCATTTT. It yields the protein CASSRDRGRQPQHF.

The chain is built from TRBV12-5 and TRBJ2-5; tentatively, D is TRBD1 (5 bases). V was shortened by 0 bases and J by 4 bases, with 9 bases between the two germline ends. The CDR3 is 14 amino acids. The germline gives CDR1 LGHNT, CDR2 FRNRAP. The CDR3, as DNA: TGTGCTAGTGGTTTGGTAGAAGGGGCAGAGACCCAGTACTTC. Residues: CASGLVEGAETQYF.

This sequence joins TRBV28 and TRBJ1-4; 8 bases line up with TRBD1. The germline gives CDR1 MDHEN, CDR2 SYDVKM. Unmatched junction bases numbered 10, after V lost 3 bases and J lost 7 bases. This CDR3 spans 16 amino acids. CDR3 region: CASSFSQGTGGEKLFF. The DNA of the CDR3 is TGTGCCAGCAGTTTCTCCCAAGGGACAGGAGGTGAAAAACTGTTTTTT. Complete variable domain (other parts from reference TRBV28 and TRBJ1-4): DVKVTQSSRYLVKRTGEKVFLECVQDMDHENMFWYRQDPGLGLRLIYFSYDVKMKEKGDIPEGYSVSREKKERFSLILESASTNQTSMYLCASSFSQGTGGEKLFFGSGTQLSVL.

This chain joins TRBV7-2 and TRBJ1-1; D ambiguous. V was trimmed by 5 bases and J by 1 base, leaving 11 bases between them. The CDR3 has 14 amino acids. The germline CDR1 and CDR2 sequences are SGHTA and FQGNSA. The CDR3 protein is CASSPWGGNTEAFF. The DNA for the CDR3 is TGTGCCAGCAGCCCCTGGGGAGGGAACACTGAAGCTTTCTTT.

This clone is medium-sized in the sample. The chain joins TRBV24-1 to TRBJ2-1; tentative D call: TRBD1 (6 bases). Germline V gene sequence: CDR1 KGHDR, CDR2 SFDVKD. V lost 8 bases to trimming and J lost 0 bases, with 25 bases between them. This CDR3 contains 19 residues. CDR3 sequence reads: CATNNSPAGQPSSYNEQFF. In DNA, the CDR3 is TGTGCCACCAACAACAGCCCCGCCGGACAGCCGAGCTCCTACAATGAGCAGTTCTTC.

CDR3 sequence (DNA): TGTGCCAGTAGTATAATACGGACAGCCCTCTACAATGAGCAGTTCTTC. It encodes CASSIIRTALYNEQFF. The rearrangement uses TRBV19 and TRBJ2-1, with a tentative D call TRBD1 (6 bases). In germline, CDR1 is LNHDA, CDR2 SQIVND (reference sequence). Trimming shortened V by 2 bases and J by 3 bases, and 14 bases separated the two germline ends. The CDR3 contains 16 residues.

The J gene is TRBJ2-5, the V gene TRBV2; 8 nucleotides line up with TRBD1. Trimming took 6 bases from V and 1 from J; bases not matched to a gene: 7. The CDR3 is 15 amino acids. Germline values: CDR1 SNHLY, CDR2 FYNNEI. CDR3 protein: CASSATGVPQETQYF. In DNA, the CDR3 is TGTGCCAGCAGCGCGACAGGGGTCCCCCAAGAGACCCAGTACTTC.

The chain couples TRBV18 to TRBJ1-5; 7 bases align to TRBD1. The CDR3 is 14 residues long. Germline V gene sequence: CDR1 KGHSH, CDR2 LQKENI. J lost 3 bases, V lost 4 bases, and 3 bases had no gene match. The DNA of the CDR3 is TGTGCCAGCTCACTGGGGACAGACAATCAGCCCCAGCATTTT. Translation gives CASSLGTDNQPQHF.

The genes are TRBV10-3 and TRBJ2-1; D remains ambiguous. The CDR3 consists of 14 residues. The V gene lost 2 bases and the J gene lost 1 base, with 6 bases spanning the gap. Looked up from germline, CDR1 is ENHRY and CDR2 is SYGVKD. CDR3 amino acids: CAISELSSYNEQFF. In DNA, the CDR3 is TGTGCCATCAGTGAGCTATCTTCCTACAATGAGCAGTTCTTC.

This chain joins TRBV4-2 and TRBJ2-7, with 9 bases that match TRBD1. Per germline, CDR1 LGHNA and CDR2 YNFKEQ. The CDR3 covers 16 residues. J was trimmed by 2 bases and V by 0 bases; bases with no gene match: 5. Here the CDR3 reads CASSQEGDRVAYEQYF. The CDR3 DNA is TGTGCCAGCAGCCAAGAAGGGGACAGGGTGGCCTACGAGCAGTACTTC.

The rearrangement uses TRBV21-1 and TRBJ2-1; the D call TRBD1 from the table was never checked on the DNA. TRBV21-1 is classified as a pseudogene. This CDR3 has 15 residues. CDR3 loop: CASSTSWYSLNEQFF. The CDR3 DNA follows: TGTGCCAGCAGCACCTCGTGGTACAGCCTCAATGAGCAGTTCTTC.

This clone was counted once. The chain carries TRBV6-6 and TRBJ2-2; no reliable D call. CDR1 is MNHNY, CDR2 SVGAGI, per germline (reference sequence). Trimming shortened V by 5 bases and J by 3 bases, and 13 bases separated the two germline ends. The CDR3 consists of 15 residues. CDR3 bases: TGTGCCAGCAGTACACCATACCCATACACCGGGGAGCTGTTTTTT. Its protein is CASSTPYPYTGELFF.

This sequence joins TRBV2 and TRBJ1-3; 8 nucleotides line up with TRBD1. J lost 3 bases, V lost 4 bases, and 5 bases had no gene match. Germline CDR1 is SNHLY and CDR2 is FYNNEI. The CDR3 extends over 15 amino acids. CDR3 sequence: CASSADRGSGNTIYF. CDR3 bases: TGTGCCAGCAGTGCAGACAGGGGAAGTGGAAACACCATATATTTT. Variable domain in full (rest from reference TRBV2 and TRBJ1-3): EPEVTQTPSHQVTQMGQEVILRCVPISNHLYFYWYRQILGQKVEFLVSFYNNEISEKSEIFDDQFSVERPDGSNFTLKIRSTKLEDSAMYFCASSADRGSGNTIYFGEGSWLTVV.

The chain recombines TRBV9 with TRBJ2-1, with D possibly TRBD2 on 7 matching bases. The CDR3 sequence is 13 residues long. Germline V gene sequence: CDR1 SGDLS, CDR2 YYNGEE. V gave up 3 bases and J gave up 12 bases, with 16 bases separating them. The CDR3 is CASSGMGGHVQFF. The DNA for the CDR3 is TGTGCCAGCAGCGGAATGGGGGGGCATGTGCAGTTCTTC.

The rearrangement links TRBV10-2 to TRBJ1-5, with 12 bases matching TRBD1. The CDR3 length is 14 residues. Germline CDR1 is WSHSY and CDR2 is SAAADI. Germline trimming cut 8 bases from V and 5 bases from J; bases unmatched to any gene: 4. CDR3 sequence (DNA): TGCGCCAGCGCGGGACAGGGGGCCGATCAGCCCCAGCATTTT. Its protein product is CASAGQGADQPQHF.

V gene TRBV5-4 combines with J gene TRBJ2-6; D gene unclear. The CDR3 contains 14 residues. Germline loops: CDR1 SGHNT, CDR2 YYREEE (reference sequence). V was trimmed by 0 bases and J by 2 bases, leaving 3 bases between them. The CDR3 bases are TGTGCCAGCAGCTTGGCAGCTGGGGCCAACGTCCTGACTTTC. Translating it yields CASSLAAGANVLTF.

The rearrangement links TRBV6-5 to TRBJ1-1; tentative D call: TRBD1 (6 bases). Trimming stripped 7 bases from V and 10 bases from J, with 19 bases between. From germline, CDR1 is MNHEY and CDR2 SVGAGI. The CDR3 runs 13 residues. DNA of the CDR3: TGTGCCAGCACAGGGGAATCGGGCGTAATAGCTTTCTTT. Its protein product is CASTGESGVIAFF.

The chain carries TRBV6-5 and TRBJ2-1; the D gene is possibly TRBD2 (5 bases). Germline CDR1 is MNHEY and CDR2 is SVGAGI. The V end lost 4 bases, the J end lost 0 bases, and 13 bases lay between the germline ends. This CDR3 is built from 16 residues. CDR3 loop: CASSFPRDSSYNEQFF. In nucleotides, the CDR3 is TGTGCCAGCAGTTTCCCTCGGGATAGCTCCTACAATGAGCAGTTCTTC.